A few counts support the clone carrying this T cell receptor (beta chain). CDR1 is LNHDA and CDR2 is SQIVND in the germline V gene (reference sequence). V lost 6 bases, J lost 8 bases, and 16 bases lay in between. The CDR3 is made up of 13 amino acids. This record belongs to a study of neoadjuvant anti-PD-1 for oral cavity cancer. Blood libraries mostly used roughly 500 ng genomic DNA, six replicates each. Sequenced by immunoSEQ multiplex PCR; TCRdb stores in-frame clones only, minus some. The sample shows about 6,700 clones, about 80% of them seen only once. The starting material was PBMCs, obtained before nivolumab (anti-PD-1) treatment. This TCR was recovered from a person aged 40-85 years with oral cavity squamous cell carcinoma. V usage is TRBV19 and J usage is TRBJ1-1; D remains ambiguous. CDR3 bases: TGTGCCAGTAGGACGAGTCTCGCCGCGGAAGCTTTCTTT. The encoded protein is CASRTSLAAEAFF.